Listed here are 21 T cell receptor beta chains from one sample, sequenced in a study of cytomegalovirus exposure and HLA in healthy donors. PCR primers comprised 60 Vbeta and 13 Jbeta primers. Clones were sequenced by immunoSEQ multiplex PCR, and TCRdb holds only the in-frame ones, with some missing. The data show some 180,000 clones, with about 77% seen just once and over 2% held by the top ten. Sequencing was done on a sample of PBMCs. These TCRs come from a woman aged 25-40 years in good health and CMV-seropositive.

Only a few counts were recorded for this clone. The rearrangement joins TRBV7-2 to TRBJ2-3; D might be TRBD2 (6 bases). The germline V and J ends were trimmed by 1 base and 1 base, with 9 bases remaining between them. The CDR3 has 15 amino acids. Germline V lookup: CDR1 SGHTA, CDR2 FQGNSA. CDR3 nucleotide sequence: TGTGCCAGCAGCTTAGTAGCTAGCGGCACAGATACGCAGTATTTT. Translated: CASSLVASGTDTQYF. Using reference TRBV7-2 and TRBJ2-3 for the parts outside the CDR3, the full variable domain is GAGVSQSPSNKVTEKGKDVELRCDPISGHTALYWYRQSLGQGLEFLIYFQGNSAPDKSGLPSDRFSAERTGGSVSTLTIQRTQQEDSAVYLCASSLVASGTDTQYFGPGTRLTVL.

V is TRBV7-6 and J is TRBJ1-1; no reliable D call. Looked up from germline, CDR1 is SGHVS and CDR2 is FNYEAQ. The CDR3 runs to 13 residues. The germline V and J ends were trimmed by 6 bases and 1 base, with 9 bases remaining between them. As DNA, the CDR3 is TGTGCCAGCAGGCGGGGAAAGAACACTGAAGCTTTCTTT. As protein: CASRRGKNTEAFF.

The chain combines TRBV27 with TRBJ2-5, with unresolved D. The J call could be wrong; TRBJ2-7 is a better fit for the DNA end. The germline V gene has CDR1 MNHEY and CDR2 SMNVEV (reference sequence). The CDR3 has 13 residues. The CDR3 coding sequence is TGTGCCAGCAGTGACAAACCAATCTACGAGCAGTACTTC. Its protein product is CASSDKPIYEQYF.

This chain joins TRBV9 and TRBJ2-1, with D possibly matching TRBD1 (6 bases). The CDR3 is 14 amino acids. Germline CDR1 is SGDLS and CDR2 is YYNGEE. Trimming left V 4 bases short and J 6 bases short, with 14 bases between. CDR3 protein: CASSPRRGGNEQFF. CDR3 bases: TGTGCCAGCAGCCCGAGGAGAGGGGGCAATGAGCAGTTCTTC.

J is TRBJ2-7 and V is TRBV4-3; TRBD2 matches 7 bases. The germline CDR1 and CDR2 sequences are LGHNA and YSLEER. The CDR3 is 17 residues long. V was clipped by 0 bases and J by 1 base; unmatched bases: 9. The CDR3 loop reads CASSQDATGGPSYEQYF. In DNA, the CDR3 is TGCGCCAGCAGCCAAGATGCCACGGGGGGACCTTCCTACGAGCAGTACTTC.

The chain has TRBV9 and TRBJ2-1, with D tentatively TRBD1 (5 bases). Trimming took 3 bases from V and 4 from J, leaving 14 bases between them. This CDR3 has 15 amino acids. Germline CDR1 and CDR2: SGDLS and YYNGEE. Here the CDR3 reads CASSASRVTYNEQFF. CDR3 nucleotide sequence: TGTGCCAGCAGCGCATCCAGGGTTACTTACAATGAGCAGTTCTTC.

The V gene is TRBV4-1, the J gene TRBJ2-7; a possible D gene is TRBD2 (5 bases). The germline V gene has CDR1 MGHRA and CDR2 YSYEKL. V shed 1 base and J shed 0 bases, with 16 bases lying between them. The CDR3 is 17 residues long. DNA of the CDR3: TGCGCCAGCAGCCAAGGGCGGAGGACGTTGAGCTCCTACGAGCAGTACTTC. This translates into CASSQGRRTLSSYEQYF.

CDR3 DNA: TGCGCCAGCAGTCCCACCAGATCGCCCACAGATACGCAGTATTTT. Its protein product is CASSPTRSPTDTQYF. This rearrangement joins TRBV10-2 to TRBJ2-3; no clear D gene. This CDR3 has 15 residues. The germline gives CDR1 WSHSY, CDR2 SAAADI. V dropped 5 bases and J dropped 2 bases, with 14 bases sitting between them.

This chain joins TRBV19 and TRBJ2-2; D ambiguous. This CDR3 has 16 amino acids. The V end lost 2 bases, the J end lost 2 bases, and 12 bases lay between the germline ends. Germline CDR1 LNHDA, CDR2 SQIVND (reference sequence). CDR3 bases: TGTGCCAGTAGTATATTGGGCTCTCTTAACACCGGGGAGCTGTTTTTT. Amino acids: CASSILGSLNTGELFF.

CDR3 sequence reads: CASSQDLGVANEKLFF. In DNA, the CDR3 is TGCGCCAGCAGCCAAGATCTAGGGGTGGCGAATGAAAAACTGTTTTTT. This sequence joins TRBV4-1 and TRBJ1-4, with D possibly matching TRBD1 (5 bases). The V end was cut by 0 bases, the J end by 5 bases, with 13 bases between. Germline assignment: CDR1 MGHRA and CDR2 YSYEKL. CDR3 length equals 16 residues.

CDR3 protein: CASSYYGDTYEQYF. The CDR3 bases are TGTGCCAGCAGTTACTATGGGGACACCTACGAGCAGTACTTC. The chain carries TRBV6-6 and TRBJ2-7; TRBD1 might be the D (6 bases). Per the germline V gene, CDR1 is MNHNY and CDR2 is SVGAGI (reference sequence). The V and J ends lost 1 base and 2 bases respectively, with 9 bases between them. The CDR3 has 14 amino acids.

In DNA form, the CDR3 reads TGTGCCAGCAGCTTAGGGAGGGCGATCGGAAACACCATATATTTT. This gives the protein CASSLGRAIGNTIYF. The J gene is TRBJ1-3, the V gene TRBV11-2; D unresolved. Trimming pared 1 base from V and 4 bases from J, leaving 11 bases between. CDR3 length: 15 residues. Germline V lookup: CDR1 SGHAT, CDR2 FQNNGV.

The chain combines TRBV2 with TRBJ1-5; no clear D. The CDR3 sequence is 13 residues long. V dropped 0 bases and J dropped 14 bases, with 14 bases sitting between them. The germline V gene has CDR1 SNHLY and CDR2 FYNNEI. For the CDR3, the DNA is TGTGCCAGCAGTGAAGCGCCGGAGGTCGTTAAGCATTTT. It encodes CASSEAPEVVKHF.

This chain uses TRBV19 with TRBJ2-1; D gene ambiguous. Germline CDR1 reads LNHDA; CDR2 reads SQIVND (reference sequence). The CDR3 length is 15 residues. V lost 6 bases and J lost 7, with 19 bases in between. The CDR3 nucleotides read TGTGCCAGTAGCTACGACACGACCTTGGGTAATGAGCAGTTCTTC. This translates into CASSYDTTLGNEQFF.

The gene calls are TRBV5-1 and TRBJ1-1, with TRBD1 identical over 8 bases. Germline V gene sequence: CDR1 SGHRS, CDR2 YFSETQ. The CDR3 is 17 amino acids. V was pared by 0 bases and J by 0 bases, with 7 bases of the junction left unmatched. In DNA, the CDR3 is TGCGCCAGCAGCTTGGGGAGGACAGGGAACATGAACACTGAAGCTTTCTTT. It is translated as CASSLGRTGNMNTEAFF.

CDR3 bases: TGTGCCAGTAGAGTAGGGGGCGTTTCGAACACCGGGGAGCTGTTTTTT. Protein: CASRVGGVSNTGELFF. This chain connects TRBV27 to TRBJ2-2; 7 nucleotides match TRBD1. CDR1 is MNHEY and CDR2 is SMNVEV in the germline V gene (reference sequence). CDR3 length: 16 residues. J was trimmed by 0 bases and V by 9 bases; bases with no gene match: 10.

In its sample, this clone was seen once. The chain recombines TRBV4-3 with TRBJ2-2; 8 bases align to TRBD1. Germline values: CDR1 LGHNA, CDR2 YSLEER. The CDR3 runs to 16 residues. Losses at the gene ends were 0 bases for V and 7 bases for J; bases not matched to a gene: 7. CDR3 in amino acids: CASSQEVRGLVGELFF. In nucleotides, the CDR3 is TGCGCCAGCAGCCAAGAGGTCAGGGGGCTTGTCGGGGAGCTGTTTTTT.

The genes are TRBV4-3 and TRBJ1-3; TRBD1 might be the D (5 bases). Germline loops: CDR1 LGHNA, CDR2 YSLEER. V was trimmed by 1 base and J by 4 bases, leaving 8 bases between them. CDR3 length: 14 residues. The CDR3 spells CASSQVNRGNTIYF. The CDR3 DNA follows: TGCGCCAGCAGCCAAGTGAACAGGGGAAACACCATATATTTT.

This clone was counted once. CDR3 residues: CASSPWGQSNNSPLHF. The CDR3 DNA sequence: TGTGCCAGCAGCCCCTGGGGGCAGAGTAATAATTCACCCCTCCACTTT. The chain joins TRBV9 to TRBJ1-6; a weak D match, TRBD1 (6 bases). CDR3 length: 16 residues. The germline V and J ends were trimmed by 4 bases and 5 bases, with 16 bases remaining between them. Germline V CDR1 and CDR2: SGDLS, YYNGEE.

The rearrangement uses TRBV11-2 and TRBJ2-1, with 10 bases aligning to TRBD1. The J segment lost 3 bases and the V segment lost 5 bases, leaving 4 bases of the junction unmatched. Germline CDR1 is SGHAT and CDR2 is FQNNGV. The CDR3 is 15 amino acids. The CDR3 sequence: CASSRDRGGYNEQFF. In DNA form, the CDR3 reads TGTGCCAGCAGCCGGGACAGGGGAGGCTACAATGAGCAGTTCTTC.

This chain connects TRBV9 to TRBJ2-1, with 10 bases that match TRBD2. The ends lost 6 bases at V and 10 bases at J; junction bases unmatched: 19. The V gene's germline CDR1 is SGDLS and CDR2 YYNGEE. This CDR3 spans 17 amino acids. The CDR3 DNA reads TGTGCCAGCAACCCAAGGGGGAGCGGGGGGGCCGACCCCGAGCAGTTCTTC. Translating gives CASNPRGSGGADPEQFF.